Shown below are 22 T cell receptor beta chains from a single sample sequenced in a study of blood T cell repertoires in COVID-19 (dated by TCRdb to the early 2020s). Library preparation used the immunoSEQ multiplex PCR assay. The source is immuneACCESS, and TCRdb retained only in-frame sequences with V and J called. Part of the clones is not carried over; for the studies checked, unresolved V genes explain less than half of this, and the remainder is unexplained. The sample table holds about 390,000 clones, of which 85% to 90% were seen once. The leading ten clones occupy approximately 10% of the sample. Sequences were obtained from PBMCs or T cells enriched from blood (not recorded which). The receptors here all came from a woman between 45 and 65 years old who had recovered from COVID-19.

This rearrangement joins TRBV9 to TRBJ2-5, with 7 bases matching TRBD2. Germline-derived CDR1 and CDR2 are SGDLS and YYNGEE. V was clipped by 4 bases and J by 0 bases; unmatched bases: 9. CDR3 length equals 16 residues. Here the CDR3 reads CASSHSSLADQETQYF. The CDR3 DNA reads as TGTGCCAGCAGCCACTCCAGCCTAGCGGACCAAGAGACCCAGTACTTC.

The chain is built from TRBV7-2 and TRBJ2-7; 11 nucleotides line up with TRBD2. With V trimmed by 3 bases and J by 4 bases, 8 bases remained unmatched. Germline loops: CDR1 SGHTA, CDR2 FQGNSA. CDR3 length: 16 residues. Written as DNA, the CDR3 is TGTGCCAGCAGCTTTATTAGCGGGGGGGCATCTTACGAGCAGTACTTC. Protein product: CASSFISGGASYEQYF.

This chain joins TRBV20-1 and TRBJ1-5; no firm D call. Trimming left V 3 bases short and J 1 base short, with 10 bases between. This CDR3 has 14 residues. Per the germline V gene, CDR1 is DFQATT and CDR2 is SNEGSKA (reference sequence). The CDR3 protein is CSASGRASNQPQHF. For the CDR3, the DNA is TGCAGTGCTAGTGGGAGGGCCAGCAATCAGCCCCAGCATTTT.

CDR3 in DNA: TGTGCCTGGAGACCAGGAGGGCTGAGGGAAGCTTTCTTT. Its translation: CAWRPGGLREAFF. This chain uses TRBV30 with TRBJ1-1, with no clear D. The germline V gene has CDR1 GTSNPN and CDR2 SVGIG (reference sequence). V was pared by 3 bases and J by 8 bases, with 16 bases between. The CDR3 runs to 13 residues.

This clone was detected once. The rearrangement uses TRBV11-2 and TRBJ2-2, with 9 bases fitting TRBD1. The J segment lost 3 bases and the V segment lost 4 bases, leaving 3 bases of the junction unmatched. The CDR3 covers 15 residues. Looked up from germline, CDR1 is SGHAT and CDR2 is FQNNGV. The CDR3 protein is CASSYTGGDTGELFF. Written as DNA, the CDR3 is TGTGCCAGCAGCTACACAGGGGGCGACACCGGGGAGCTGTTTTTT.

The chain uses TRBV7-9 and TRBJ1-2; 10 bases are shared with TRBD1. Germline loops: CDR1 SEHNR, CDR2 FQNEAQ (reference sequence). Germline trimming cut 0 bases from V and 4 bases from J; bases unmatched to any gene: 5. The CDR3 has 16 residues. CDR3 DNA sequence: TGTGCCAGCAGCTTAGCCACCAGGGACAGGGGCTATGGCTACACCTTC. Its protein product is CASSLATRDRGYGYTF. The full variable domain, with the rest looked up from reference TRBV7-9 and TRBJ1-2, is DTGVSQNPRHKITKRGQNVTFRCDPISEHNRLYWYRQTLGQGPEFLTYFQNEAQLEKSRLLSDRFSAERPKGSFSTLEIQRTEQGDSAMYLCASSLATRDRGYGYTFGSGTRLTVV.

The CDR3 here is CASSVATGVGNTIYF. The CDR3 DNA is TGTGCCAGCAGCGTAGCGACAGGTGTTGGAAACACCATATATTTT. The genes are TRBV9 and TRBJ1-3; weak D call: TRBD1 (6 bases). Germline V gene data show CDR1 as SGDLS and CDR2 as YYNGEE. Trimming took off 0 bases at V and 3 bases at J, with 10 bases between the two ends. The CDR3 spans 15 residues.

The chain links TRBV21-1 to TRBJ2-2; the D call TRBD1 from the table was never checked on the DNA. TRBV21-1 is labeled a pseudogene. The CDR3 spans 20 residues. The CDR3 spells CASSTSPGQGLTRVTGELFF. As DNA, the CDR3 is TGTGCCAGCAGCACATCACCGGGACAGGGCCTTACGCGGGTCACCGGGGAGCTGTTTTTT.

This clone appeared a single time. The chain joins TRBV14 to TRBJ1-2; TRBD1 matches at 8 bases. This CDR3 has 15 amino acids. The germline V gene has CDR1 SGHDN and CDR2 FVKESK. The V and J ends lost 1 base and 4 bases, in that order; junction bases with no gene match: 5. The CDR3 DNA reads TGTGCCAGCAGCCAAGGGACAGGGTGGTTCTATGGCTACACCTTC. This gives the protein CASSQGTGWFYGYTF.

CDR3 sequence reads: CASSLPGLDTDTQYF. Here the CDR3 DNA reads TGTGCCAGCAGCTTGCCGGGACTAGACACAGATACGCAGTATTTT. The V call is TRBV5-4, the J call TRBJ2-3; 8 bases match TRBD2. Germline trimming cut 1 base from V and 2 bases from J; bases unmatched to any gene: 3. This CDR3 has 15 residues. Germline lookup yields CDR1 SGHNT and CDR2 YYREEE (reference sequence).

This chain links TRBV3-1 (or the pseudogene TRBV3-2) with TRBJ1-1, with D maybe TRBD1 (6 bases). CDR3 length: 14 residues. V was pared by 1 base and J by 2 bases, with 8 bases between. CDR1 is LGHDT, CDR2 YNNKEL, per germline (reference sequence). The CDR3 loop is CASSQAGANTEAFF. DNA for the CDR3: TGTGCCAGCAGCCAAGCAGGGGCCAACACTGAAGCTTTCTTT.

In the case of this clone: Other DNA sequences within the sample encode an identical CDR3. The V gene is TRBV6-5, the J gene TRBJ2-7, with TRBD1 identical over 9 bases. Germline V gives CDR1 MNHEY, CDR2 SVGAGI. The CDR3 has 15 residues. V shed 0 bases and J 1 base; nucleotides not matched to a gene: 1. The CDR3 region has the DNA TGTGCCAGCAGTTACTCGACAGGGGGTTCCTACGAGCAGTACTTC. Protein: CASSYSTGGSYEQYF.

V gene TRBV7-9 combines with J gene TRBJ2-2; TRBD1 aligns across 7 bases. CDR1 is SEHNR, CDR2 FQNEAQ, per germline (reference sequence). This CDR3 has 18 amino acids. V shed 6 bases, J shed 3 bases, and the junction held 16 bases outside the gene matches. CDR3 in amino acids: CASSPRRTPGQHTGELFF. CDR3 bases: TGTGCCAGCAGTCCCAGAAGAACACCGGGACAGCACACCGGGGAGCTGTTTTTT. Full variable domain (remainder filled in from reference TRBV7-9 and TRBJ2-2): DTGVSQNPRHKITKRGQNVTFRCDPISEHNRLYWYRQTLGQGPEFLTYFQNEAQLEKSRLLSDRFSAERPKGSFSTLEIQRTEQGDSAMYLCASSPRRTPGQHTGELFFGEGSRLTVL.

A single count supports this clone. J is TRBJ1-1 and V is TRBV7-2; no clear D gene. Germline CDR1 and CDR2: SGHTA and FQGNSA. The ends were cut back, 5 bases at V and 5 bases at J, with 18 bases in the middle. CDR3 length equals 15 residues. CDR3 in amino acids: CASSPMSGAGTEAFF. DNA for the CDR3: TGTGCCAGCAGCCCGATGAGCGGCGCGGGAACTGAAGCTTTCTTT.

The rearrangement links TRBV6-5 to TRBJ2-7; 11 nucleotides agree with TRBD1. CDR1 and CDR2 (germline): MNHEY, SVGAGI. This CDR3 comprises 15 residues. Trimming cost V 0 bases and J 7 bases; bases outside gene matches: 5. The CDR3 loop reads CASSYSGRDRGEQYF. DNA for the CDR3: TGTGCCAGCAGTTACTCAGGCCGGGACAGGGGGGAGCAGTACTTC.

The J gene is TRBJ1-2, the V gene TRBV21-1. TRBV21-1 is given as a pseudogene. The CDR3 is made up of 11 amino acids. The CDR3 DNA reads TGTGCCAGCAGCCTTAACTATGGCTACACCTTC. This encodes CASSLNYGYTF.

This clone appeared many times. This chain links TRBV4-1 with TRBJ1-6; D not certain. Trimming removed 5 bases from V and 5 bases from J, with 16 bases in between. CDR3 length equals 16 residues. CDR1 and CDR2 from the germline V gene are MGHRA and YSYEKL. In DNA, the CDR3 is TGCGCCAGCAGCTCACCCTTGGGCAGAGATAATTCACCCCTCCACTTT. The encoded protein is CASSSPLGRDNSPLHF.

The chain combines TRBV5-8 with TRBJ1-2, with D unresolved. The CDR3 extends over 12 amino acids. The germline gives CDR1 SGHTS, CDR2 YDEGEE. Deletions cut 4 bases from V and 4 bases from J, with 8 bases between. As DNA, the CDR3 is TGTGCCAGCAGCCCCCGACTCTATGGCTACACCTTC. Protein: CASSPRLYGYTF.

The chain uses TRBV12-3 or TRBV12-4 and TRBJ1-4; possibly TRBD1 for D (6 bases). V lost 7 bases, J lost 8 bases, and 11 bases lay in between. The CDR3 has 12 residues. The chain's CDR3 is CASTIDREKLFF. The CDR3 DNA reads TGTGCCAGCACCATCGACAGGGAAAAACTGTTTTTT.

In this sample, this clone turned up once. V and J are TRBV2 and TRBJ1-4; the match to TRBD1 covers 11 bases. This CDR3 contains 14 residues. From germline, CDR1 is SNHLY and CDR2 FYNNEI. Trimming removed 6 bases from V and 10 bases from J; junction bases left unmatched: 7. CDR3 sequence: CASSLDRGQVKLFF. DNA for the CDR3: TGTGCCAGCAGCCTGGACAGGGGGCAGGTAAAACTGTTTTTT.

The chain recombines TRBV4-3 with TRBJ2-7; 7 nucleotides align to TRBD2. The CDR3 spans 15 residues. Germline CDR1 is LGHNA and CDR2 is YSLEER. The V segment lost 0 bases and the J segment 3 bases; nucleotides outside the gene matches: 5. CDR3 nucleotide sequence: TGCGCCAGCAGCCAAGAAAAGACTAGCAGCTACGAGCAGTACTTC. It is translated as CASSQEKTSSYEQYF.

The V and J genes are TRBV28 and TRBJ1-1; 9 bases match TRBD1. Losses at the gene ends were 7 bases for V and 6 bases for J; bases not matched to a gene: 3. The germline V gene encodes CDR1 MDHEN and CDR2 SYDVKM. The CDR3 is 12 residues long. As DNA, the CDR3 is TGTGCCAGCACCCGGGACAGGGCTGAAGCTTTCTTT. Translating gives CASTRDRAEAFF.